The present TCR beta chain was sequenced within a study of blood T cell repertoires in COVID-19. Profiling relied on immunoSEQ multiplex PCR, and the TCRdb table lists in-frame clones only, not all of them. The data contain 150,000 to 160,000 clones, about 80% of them singletons. There are 15 residues in the CDR3. Germline V gene sequence: CDR1 ENHRY, CDR2 SYGVKD. J was trimmed by 0 bases and V by 4 bases; bases with no gene match: 4. The chain couples TRBV10-3 to TRBJ2-7; 9 bases align to TRBD1. The specimen was peripheral blood. This TCR came from a woman aged 55-75 years with acute or convalescent COVID-19. The CDR3 sequence: CAISAPTGGSYEQYF. DNA for the CDR3: TGTGCCATCAGTGCCCCGACAGGGGGCTCCTACGAGCAGTACTTC.